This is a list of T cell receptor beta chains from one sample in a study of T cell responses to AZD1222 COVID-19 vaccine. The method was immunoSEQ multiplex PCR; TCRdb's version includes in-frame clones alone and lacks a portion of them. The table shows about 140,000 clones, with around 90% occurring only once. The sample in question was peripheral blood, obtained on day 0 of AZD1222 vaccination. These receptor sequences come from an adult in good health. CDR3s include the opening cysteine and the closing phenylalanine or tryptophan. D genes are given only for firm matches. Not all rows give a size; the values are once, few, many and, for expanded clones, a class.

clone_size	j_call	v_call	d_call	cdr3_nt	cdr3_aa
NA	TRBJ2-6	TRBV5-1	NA	TGCGCCAGCAGCACTGACAACTCTGGGGCCAACGTCCTGACTTTC	CASSTDNSGANVLTF
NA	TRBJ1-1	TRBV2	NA	TGTGCCAGCAGGAACCCCAGGGCGAGAAACACTGAAGCTTTCTTT	CASRNPRARNTEAFF
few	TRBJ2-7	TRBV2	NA	TGTGCCAGCAGTCCGAGGTCCTACGAGCAGTACTTC	CASSPRSYEQYF
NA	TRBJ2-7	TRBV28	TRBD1	TGTGCCAGCAGCCCCCTCTTTAGGGGGCGTAAATACGAGCAGTACTTC	CASSPLFRGRKYEQYF
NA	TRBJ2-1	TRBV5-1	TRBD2	TGCGCCAGCAGCTTGGGGACTAGTCTCAATGAGCAGTTCTTC	CASSLGTSLNEQFF
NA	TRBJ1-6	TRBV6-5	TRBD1	TGTGCCAGCATGGACAGGCGCACACCTAATTCACCCCTCCACTTT	CASMDRRTPNSPLHF
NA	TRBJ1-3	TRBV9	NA	TGTGCCAGCAGCGTAAAGGCGGTGGGGAACACCATATATTTT	CASSVKAVGNTIYF
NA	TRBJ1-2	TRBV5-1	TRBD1	TGCGCCAGCAGCAACCCACAGGGGGCTGATGGCTACACCTTC	CASSNPQGADGYTF
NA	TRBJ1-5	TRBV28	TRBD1	TGTGCCAGCAGTTTTGGACAGGGTGGCAATCAGCCCCAGCATTTT	CASSFGQGGNQPQHF
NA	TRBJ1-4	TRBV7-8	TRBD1	TGTGCCAGCAGCTTAATAGGAGGGGGCGCAGGGGAAAAACTGTTTTTT	CASSLIGGGAGEKLFF
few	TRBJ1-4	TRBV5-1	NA	TGCGCCAGCAGCCTTACACGGACAGCAGAGACAAATGAAAAACTGTTTTTT	CASSLTRTAETNEKLFF
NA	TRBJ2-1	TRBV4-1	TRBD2	TGCGCCAGCAGCCAAGAATCTAGCGGGAGGTACAATGAGCAGTTCTTC	CASSQESSGRYNEQFF
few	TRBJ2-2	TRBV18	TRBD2	TGTGCCAGCTCACCAGCGATAGCGGGGGGCTCGTTCTTCACCGGGGAGCTGTTTTTT	CASSPAIAGGSFFTGELFF
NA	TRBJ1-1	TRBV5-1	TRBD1	TGCGCCAGCAGCTTGGAGGGCAGGGGGTACACTGAAGCTTTCTTT	CASSLEGRGYTEAFF
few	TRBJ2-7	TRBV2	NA	TGTGCCAGCATGACGACGGGAGTCGGAGAGCAGTACTTC	CASMTTGVGEQYF
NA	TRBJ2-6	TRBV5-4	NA	TGTGCCAGCAGTGGTGTCAGCCTCTCTGGGGCCAACGTCCTGACTTTC	CASSGVSLSGANVLTF
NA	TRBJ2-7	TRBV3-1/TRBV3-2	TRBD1	TGTGCCAGCAGCCAAGCCGCCGGGACAGGAACCTACGAGCAGTACTTC	CASSQAAGTGTYEQYF
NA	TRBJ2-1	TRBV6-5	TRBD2	TGTGCCAGCAAACTAGCGGGGAGTAGTAATGAGCAGTTCTTC	CASKLAGSSNEQFF
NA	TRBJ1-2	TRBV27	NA	TGTGCCAGCAGTTTATCTGGGGGGGGGTACAGGTATGGCTACACCTTC	CASSLSGGGYRYGYTF
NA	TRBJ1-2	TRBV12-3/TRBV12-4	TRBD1	TGTGCCAGCAGTTACAGGGGAGCCTATGGCTACACCTTC	CASSYRGAYGYTF
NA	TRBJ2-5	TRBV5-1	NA	TGCGCCAGCAGCTTGAGGTCAAGGGGGGGAGAGACCCAGTACTTC	CASSLRSRGGETQYF
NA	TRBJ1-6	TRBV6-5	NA	TGTGCCAGCAGTTACAGGGGTGCCTATAATTCACCCCTCCACTTT	CASSYRGAYNSPLHF
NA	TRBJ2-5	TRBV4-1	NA	TGCGCCAGCAGCCAAGATGCAAGGGACCGAGAGACCCAGTACTTC	CASSQDARDRETQYF
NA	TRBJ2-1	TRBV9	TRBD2	TGTGCCAGCAGCGTAGGTCTAGCGGGAGAGATTGTGGGTGAGCAGTTCTTC	CASSVGLAGEIVGEQFF
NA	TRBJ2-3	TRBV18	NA	TGTGCCAGCTCACAGGAGACAGATACGCAGTATTTT	CASSQETDTQYF
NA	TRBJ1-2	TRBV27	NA	TGTGCCAGCAGCCCCTGGGGGGAGCACTATGGCTACACCTTC	CASSPWGEHYGYTF
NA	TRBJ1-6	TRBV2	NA	TGTGCCAGCAAGCAGGACTATAATTCACCCCTCCACTTT	CASKQDYNSPLHF
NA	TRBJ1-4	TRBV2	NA	TGTGCCAGCAGTGAAGCCTCGGGGGCTTGGGGAAAACTGTTTTTT	CASSEASGAWGKLFF
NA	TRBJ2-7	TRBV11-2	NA	TGTGCCAGCAGCACCCTTTTTAAGTTCCCTCTCGAGCAGTACTTC	CASSTLFKFPLEQYF
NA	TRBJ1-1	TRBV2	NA	TGTGCCAGCAGTGAAATAGCGGGATACGCTGAAGCTTTCTTT	CASSEIAGYAEAFF
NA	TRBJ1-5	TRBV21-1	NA	TGTGCCAGCAGCTGGGTGGGGATATCAGGGACTTCTGGTGGCAATCAGCCCCAGCATTTT	CASSWVGISGTSGGNQPQHF
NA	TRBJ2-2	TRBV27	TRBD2	TGTGCCAGCAGTTTGGGACTAGGGGCGATCACCGGGGAGCTGTTTTTT	CASSLGLGAITGELFF
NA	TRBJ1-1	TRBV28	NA	TGTGCCAGCAGTCCCCAGGGAGTAGGTACTGAAGCTTTCTTT	CASSPQGVGTEAFF
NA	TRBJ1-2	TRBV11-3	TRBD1	TGTGCCAGCAGCTTAGAAGGGGCCCGGGACAGTTACTATGGCTACACCTTC	CASSLEGARDSYYGYTF
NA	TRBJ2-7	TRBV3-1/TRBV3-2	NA	TGTGCCAGCAGCCAAACTAATCTGGAGGGGCAGTACTTC	CASSQTNLEGQYF
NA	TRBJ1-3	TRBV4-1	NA	TGCGCCAGCAGTTGGGGGAGCTCTGGAAACACCATATATTTT	CASSWGSSGNTIYF
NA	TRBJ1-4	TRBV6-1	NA	TGTGCCAGCAGTGGGGGGGACCTCCGTAAAAGCGGAAAACTGTTTTTT	CASSGGDLRKSGKLFF
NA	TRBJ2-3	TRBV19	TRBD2	TGTGCCAGTAGTATTGCGGGGGCAGATACGCAGTATTTT	CASSIAGADTQYF
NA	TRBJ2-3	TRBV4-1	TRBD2	TGCGCCAGCAGCCAAGAGGGGACTAGCGGGACGCTGGCGCAGTATTTT	CASSQEGTSGTLAQYF